This T cell receptor beta chain derives from a study of STAT5B mutations in CD4+ large granular lymphocyte leukemia. In the original processing: A productive frequency of 2.59 x 10-5 was the lowest detectable. Method: immunoSEQ multiplex PCR; TCRdb's copy keeps in-frame clones and lacks some. V and J calls and clone size are as listed in that table; D and trimming were resolved from the DNA. Here the sample spans about 36,000 clones, around 76% being singletons. The CDR3 extends over 16 amino acids. V gave up 0 bases and J gave up 2 bases, with 17 bases separating them. Germline values: CDR1 GTSNPN, CDR2 SVGIG (reference sequence).

The chain links TRBV30 to TRBJ2-7; D perhaps matches TRBD2 (6 bases). Specimen: CD4+ T cells from blood buffy coats. The TCR sequence derives from a human donor in good health. CDR3 sequence reads: CAWSVGSAEGAYEQYF. The CDR3 DNA reads TGTGCCTGGAGTGTAGGTAGCGCGGAGGGCGCCTACGAGCAGTACTTC. Full variable domain (missing parts from reference TRBV30 and TRBJ2-7): SQTIHQWPATLVQPVGSPLSLECTVEGTSNPNLYWYRQAAGRGLQLLFYSVGIGQISSEVPQNLSASRPQDRQFILSSKKLLLSDSGFYLCAWSVGSAEGAYEQYFGPGTRLTVT.